The source of this T cell receptor beta chain is a study of blood T cell repertoires in COVID-19. The assay was immunoSEQ multiplex PCR, and TCRdb's table has in-frame clones only and misses some. The data show about 150,000 clones, with 70% to 90% seen just once and approximately 0.63% held by the top ten. Germline V CDR1 and CDR2: KGHDR, SFDVKD. The CDR3 has 14 residues. V was clipped by 2 bases and J by 8 bases, with 14 bases between them. The sequenced sample was peripheral blood. This clonotype was obtained from a man aged 55-75 years with COVID-19, enrolled during active disease. The genes are TRBV24-1 and TRBJ1-2; D perhaps matches TRBD1 (6 bases). CDR3 nucleotides: TGTGCCACCAGTGATTCAAAGGACAGCAGGGGCTACACCTTC. Its translation: CATSDSKDSRGYTF.